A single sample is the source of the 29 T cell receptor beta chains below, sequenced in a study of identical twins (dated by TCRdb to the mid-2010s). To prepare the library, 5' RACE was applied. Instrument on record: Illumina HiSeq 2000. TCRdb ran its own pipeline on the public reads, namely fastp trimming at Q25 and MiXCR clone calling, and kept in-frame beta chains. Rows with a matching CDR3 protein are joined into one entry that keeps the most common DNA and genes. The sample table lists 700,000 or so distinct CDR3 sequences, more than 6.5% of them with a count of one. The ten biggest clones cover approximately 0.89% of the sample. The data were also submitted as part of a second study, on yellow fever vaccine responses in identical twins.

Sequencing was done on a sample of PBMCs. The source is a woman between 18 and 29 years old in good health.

The CDR3 sequence: CASSEAGTSGNSYNEQFF. In DNA form, the CDR3 reads TGCGCCAGCAGTGAAGCCGGGACTAGCGGGAACTCCTACAATGAGCAGTTCTTC. The V and J genes are TRBV10-1 and TRBJ2-1; TRBD2 matches at 13 bases. V lost 3 bases and J lost 0; bases outside the gene matches: 5. This CDR3 region has 18 residues. CDR1 and CDR2 (germline): WNHNN, SYGVQD (reference sequence).

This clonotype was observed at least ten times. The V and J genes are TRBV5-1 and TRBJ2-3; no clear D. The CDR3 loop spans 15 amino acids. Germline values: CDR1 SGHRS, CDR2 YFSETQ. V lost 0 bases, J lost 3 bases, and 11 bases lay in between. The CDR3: CASSLEGLTTDTQYF. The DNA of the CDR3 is TGCGCCAGCAGCTTGGAAGGGTTGACGACAGATACGCAGTATTTT. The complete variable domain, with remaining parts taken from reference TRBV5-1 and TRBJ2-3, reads KAGVTQTPRYLIKTRGQQVTLSCSPISGHRSVSWYQQTPGQGLQFLFEYFSETQRNKGNFPGRFSGRQFSNSRSEMNVSTLELGDSALYLCASSLEGLTTDTQYFGPGTRLTVL.

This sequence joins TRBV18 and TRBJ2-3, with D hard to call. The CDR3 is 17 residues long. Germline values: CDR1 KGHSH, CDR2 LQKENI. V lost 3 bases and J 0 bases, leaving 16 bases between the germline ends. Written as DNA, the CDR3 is TGTGCCAGCTCACCCAAACTAAGGATCGACAGCACAGATACGCAGTATTTT. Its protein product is CASSPKLRIDSTDTQYF. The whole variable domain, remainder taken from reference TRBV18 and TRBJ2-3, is NAGVMQNPRHLVRRRGQEARLRCSPMKGHSHVYWYRQLPEEGLKFMVYLQKENIIDESGMPKERFSAEFPKEGPSILRIQQVVRGDSAAYFCASSPKLRIDSTDTQYFGPGTRLTVL.

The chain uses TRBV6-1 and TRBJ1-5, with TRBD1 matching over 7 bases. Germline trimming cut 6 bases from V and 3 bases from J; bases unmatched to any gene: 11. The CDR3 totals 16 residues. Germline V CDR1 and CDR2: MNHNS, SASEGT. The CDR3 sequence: CASRENSRGSNQPQHF. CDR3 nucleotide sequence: TGTGCCAGCAGAGAAAACAGCAGGGGGTCCAATCAGCCCCAGCATTTT.

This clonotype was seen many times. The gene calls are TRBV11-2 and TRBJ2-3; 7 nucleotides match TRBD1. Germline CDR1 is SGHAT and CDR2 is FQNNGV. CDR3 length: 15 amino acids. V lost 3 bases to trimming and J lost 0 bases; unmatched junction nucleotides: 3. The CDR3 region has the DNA TGTGCCAGCAGCTTCGGACAGGCAAGCACAGATACGCAGTATTTT. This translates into CASSFGQASTDTQYF.

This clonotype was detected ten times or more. The CDR3 DNA reads TGTGCCAGCAGTTTCGGACAGGGGGCGGCCGGGGAGCTGTTTTTT. Translating it yields CASSFGQGAAGELFF. V usage is TRBV12-3 or TRBV12-4 and J usage is TRBJ2-2; TRBD1 agrees at 11 bases. The CDR3 contains 15 residues. The V segment lost 3 bases and the J segment 6 bases; nucleotides outside the gene matches: 3.

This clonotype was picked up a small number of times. The CDR3 protein is CASSTGIHYEQYF. The CDR3 region has the DNA TGTGCCAGCAGTACAGGTATACACTACGAGCAGTACTTC. The chain has TRBV6-1 and TRBJ2-7; TRBD1 is a possible D gene (5 bases). The CDR3 totals 13 residues. Looked up from germline, CDR1 is MNHNS and CDR2 is SASEGT. Deletions cut 5 bases from V and 3 bases from J, with 11 bases between.

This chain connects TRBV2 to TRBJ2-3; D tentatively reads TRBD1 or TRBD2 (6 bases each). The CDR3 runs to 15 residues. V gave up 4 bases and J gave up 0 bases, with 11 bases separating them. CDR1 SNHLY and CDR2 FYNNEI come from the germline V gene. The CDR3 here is CASSGGAASTDTQYF. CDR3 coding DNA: TGTGCCAGCAGTGGGGGGGCGGCTAGCACAGATACGCAGTATTTT.

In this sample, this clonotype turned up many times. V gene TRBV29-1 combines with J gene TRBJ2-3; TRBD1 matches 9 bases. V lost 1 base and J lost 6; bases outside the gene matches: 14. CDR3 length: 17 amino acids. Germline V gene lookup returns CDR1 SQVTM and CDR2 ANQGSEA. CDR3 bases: TGCAGCGTTGAAGGTCGGATTGGGACAGGGCAGGAGGATACGCAGTATTTT. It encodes CSVEGRIGTGQEDTQYF.

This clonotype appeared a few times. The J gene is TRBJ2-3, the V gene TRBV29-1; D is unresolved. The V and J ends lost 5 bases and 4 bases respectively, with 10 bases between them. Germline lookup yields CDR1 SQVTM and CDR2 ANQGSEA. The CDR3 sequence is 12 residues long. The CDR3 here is CSVLVMADTQYF. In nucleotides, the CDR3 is TGCAGCGTTCTAGTGATGGCAGATACGCAGTATTTT.

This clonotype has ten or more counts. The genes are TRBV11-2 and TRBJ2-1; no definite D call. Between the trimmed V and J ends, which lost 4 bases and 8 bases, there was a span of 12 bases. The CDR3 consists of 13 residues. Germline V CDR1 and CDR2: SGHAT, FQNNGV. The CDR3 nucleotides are TGTGCCAGCAGCTACCCTACCCGAGATGAGCAGTTCTTC. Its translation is CASSYPTRDEQFF.

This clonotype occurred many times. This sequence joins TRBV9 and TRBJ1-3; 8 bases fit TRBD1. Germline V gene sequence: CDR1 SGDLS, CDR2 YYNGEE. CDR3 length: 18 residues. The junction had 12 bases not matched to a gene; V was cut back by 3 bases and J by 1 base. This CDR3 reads CASSGGTGWVGSGNTIYF. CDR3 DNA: TGTGCCAGCAGCGGCGGGACAGGTTGGGTAGGGTCTGGAAACACCATATATTTT.

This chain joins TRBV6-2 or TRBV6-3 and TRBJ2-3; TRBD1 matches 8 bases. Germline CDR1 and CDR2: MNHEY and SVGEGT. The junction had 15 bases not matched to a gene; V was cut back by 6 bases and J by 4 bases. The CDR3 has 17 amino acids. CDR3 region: CASSWRTGRIRPDTQYF. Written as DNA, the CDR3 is TGTGCCAGCAGCTGGCGGACAGGGAGAATTCGTCCAGATACGCAGTATTTT.

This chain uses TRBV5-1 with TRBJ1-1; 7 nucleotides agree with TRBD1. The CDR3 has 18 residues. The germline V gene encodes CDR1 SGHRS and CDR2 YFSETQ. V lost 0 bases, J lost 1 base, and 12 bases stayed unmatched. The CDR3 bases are TGCGCCAGCAGCTTGGCTTTAGGGACAGCGGACCGGAACACTGAAGCTTTCTTT. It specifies CASSLALGTADRNTEAFF.

The CDR3 DNA reads as TGTGCCAGCAGCGGAGGACTAGCGGTGCCAAATGAGCAGTTCTTC. It specifies CASSGGLAVPNEQFF. The V and J genes are TRBV7-3 and TRBJ2-1; 10 nucleotides line up with TRBD2. This CDR3 spans 15 amino acids. From germline, CDR1 is SGHTA and CDR2 FQGTGA. Trimming cost V 5 bases and J 7 bases; bases outside gene matches: 8.

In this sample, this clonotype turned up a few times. CDR3 region: CASSFRTENQPQHF. The CDR3 DNA follows: TGTGCCAGCAGTTTCCGGACTGAGAATCAGCCCCAGCATTTT. V is TRBV12-3 or TRBV12-4 and J is TRBJ1-5, with D uncertain. Trimming removed 3 bases from V and 4 bases from J, with 10 bases in between. The CDR3 loop spans 14 amino acids.

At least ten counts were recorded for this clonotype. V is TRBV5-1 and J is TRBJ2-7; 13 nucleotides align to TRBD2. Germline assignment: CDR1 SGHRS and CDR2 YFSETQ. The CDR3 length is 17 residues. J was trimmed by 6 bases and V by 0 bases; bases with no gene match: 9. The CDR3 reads CASSLGLAGGSLGEQYF. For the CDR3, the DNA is TGCGCCAGCAGCTTGGGACTAGCGGGAGGATCACTAGGCGAGCAGTACTTC. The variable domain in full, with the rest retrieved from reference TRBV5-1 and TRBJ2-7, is KAGVTQTPRYLIKTRGQQVTLSCSPISGHRSVSWYQQTPGQGLQFLFEYFSETQRNKGNFPGRFSGRQFSNSRSEMNVSTLELGDSALYLCASSLGLAGGSLGEQYFGPGTRLTVT.

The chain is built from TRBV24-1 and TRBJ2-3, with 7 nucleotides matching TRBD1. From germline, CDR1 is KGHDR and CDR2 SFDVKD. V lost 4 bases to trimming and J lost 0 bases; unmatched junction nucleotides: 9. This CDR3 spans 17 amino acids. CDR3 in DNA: TGTGCCACCAGTGACCGGACAGGACTTACTAGCACAGATACGCAGTATTTT. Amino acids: CATSDRTGLTSTDTQYF.

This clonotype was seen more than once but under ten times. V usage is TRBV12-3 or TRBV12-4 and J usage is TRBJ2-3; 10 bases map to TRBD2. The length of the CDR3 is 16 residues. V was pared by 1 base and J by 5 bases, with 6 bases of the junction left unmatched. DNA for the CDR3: TGTGCCAGCAGTTTAGACTCTAGCGGGGGAGGAGATACGCAGTATTTT. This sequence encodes CASSLDSSGGGDTQYF.

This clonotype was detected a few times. The CDR3 DNA follows: TGTGCCAGCAGTGGTGGGGACCGAGGATCCTACGAGCAGTACTTC. Translating it yields CASSGGDRGSYEQYF. The chain recombines TRBV4-2 with TRBJ2-7, with D perhaps assigned TRBD1 or TRBD2 (5 bases each). This CDR3 is built from 15 residues. Per germline, CDR1 LGHNA and CDR2 YNFKEQ. The V and J ends lost 6 bases and 1 base respectively, with 16 bases between them.

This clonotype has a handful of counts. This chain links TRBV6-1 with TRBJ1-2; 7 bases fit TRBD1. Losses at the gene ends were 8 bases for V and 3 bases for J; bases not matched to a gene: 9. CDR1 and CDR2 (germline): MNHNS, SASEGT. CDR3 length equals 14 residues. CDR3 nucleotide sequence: TGTGCCAGCGATTTGGAACAGGGGTACTATGGCTACACCTTC. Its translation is CASDLEQGYYGYTF.

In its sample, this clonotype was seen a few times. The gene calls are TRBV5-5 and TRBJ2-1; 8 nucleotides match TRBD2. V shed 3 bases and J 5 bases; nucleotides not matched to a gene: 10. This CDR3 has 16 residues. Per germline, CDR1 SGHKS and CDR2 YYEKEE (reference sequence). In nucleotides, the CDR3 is TGTGCCAGCAGCTGGCGTGGCGGGGGGTTGGACAATGAGCAGTTCTTC. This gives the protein CASSWRGGGLDNEQFF.

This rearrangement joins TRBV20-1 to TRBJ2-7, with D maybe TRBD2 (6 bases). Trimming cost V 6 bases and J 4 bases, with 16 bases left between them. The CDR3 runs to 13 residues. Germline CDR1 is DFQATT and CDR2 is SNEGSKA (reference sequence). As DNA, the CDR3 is TGCAGTGCCGACCTCGGACTATCATACGAGCAGTACTTC. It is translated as CSADLGLSYEQYF.

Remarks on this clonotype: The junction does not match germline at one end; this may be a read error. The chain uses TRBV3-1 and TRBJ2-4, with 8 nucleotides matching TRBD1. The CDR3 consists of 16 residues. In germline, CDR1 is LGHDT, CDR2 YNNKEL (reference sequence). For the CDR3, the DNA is TGTGCCAGCAGCCAAAGGACAGGGCCTCCCAAAAACATTGAGTACTTC. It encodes CASSQRTGPPKNIEYF.

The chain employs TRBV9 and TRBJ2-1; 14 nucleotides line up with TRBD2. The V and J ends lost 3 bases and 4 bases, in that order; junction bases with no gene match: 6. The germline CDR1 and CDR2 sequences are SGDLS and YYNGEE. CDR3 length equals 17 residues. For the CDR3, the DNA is TGTGCCAGCAGCGAGAGGACTAGCGGGAGGTGGTACAATGAGCAGTTCTTC. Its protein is CASSERTSGRWYNEQFF.

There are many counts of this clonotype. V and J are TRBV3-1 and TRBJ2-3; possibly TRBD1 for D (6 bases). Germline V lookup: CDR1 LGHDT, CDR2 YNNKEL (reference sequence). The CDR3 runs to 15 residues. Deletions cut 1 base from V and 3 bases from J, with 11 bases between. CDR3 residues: CASSQGQGQTDTQYF. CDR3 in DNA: TGTGCCAGCAGCCAAGGGCAGGGACAAACAGATACGCAGTATTTT.

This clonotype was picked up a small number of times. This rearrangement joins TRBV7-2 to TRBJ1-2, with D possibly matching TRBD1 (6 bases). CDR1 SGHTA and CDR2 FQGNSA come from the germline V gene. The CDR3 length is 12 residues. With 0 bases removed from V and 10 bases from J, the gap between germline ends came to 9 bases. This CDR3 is CASSLARGDYTF. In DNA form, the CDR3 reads TGTGCCAGCAGCTTAGCCAGGGGCGACTACACCTTC. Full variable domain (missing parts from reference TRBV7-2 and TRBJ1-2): GAGVSQSPSNKVTEKGKDVELRCDPISGHTALYWYRQSLGQGLEFLIYFQGNSAPDKSGLPSDRFSAERTGGSVSTLTIQRTQQEDSAVYLCASSLARGDYTFGSGTRLTVV.

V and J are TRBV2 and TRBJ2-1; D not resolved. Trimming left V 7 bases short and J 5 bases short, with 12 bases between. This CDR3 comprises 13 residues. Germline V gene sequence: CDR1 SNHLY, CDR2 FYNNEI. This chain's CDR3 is CASKWGRDNEQFF. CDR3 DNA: TGTGCCAGCAAGTGGGGTAGGGACAATGAGCAGTTCTTC.

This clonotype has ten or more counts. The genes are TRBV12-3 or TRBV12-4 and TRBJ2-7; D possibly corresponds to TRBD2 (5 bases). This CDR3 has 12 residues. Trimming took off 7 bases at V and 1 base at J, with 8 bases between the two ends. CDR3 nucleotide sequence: TGTGCCAGCACGCGGGTTTCCTACGAGCAGTACTTC. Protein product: CASTRVSYEQYF.